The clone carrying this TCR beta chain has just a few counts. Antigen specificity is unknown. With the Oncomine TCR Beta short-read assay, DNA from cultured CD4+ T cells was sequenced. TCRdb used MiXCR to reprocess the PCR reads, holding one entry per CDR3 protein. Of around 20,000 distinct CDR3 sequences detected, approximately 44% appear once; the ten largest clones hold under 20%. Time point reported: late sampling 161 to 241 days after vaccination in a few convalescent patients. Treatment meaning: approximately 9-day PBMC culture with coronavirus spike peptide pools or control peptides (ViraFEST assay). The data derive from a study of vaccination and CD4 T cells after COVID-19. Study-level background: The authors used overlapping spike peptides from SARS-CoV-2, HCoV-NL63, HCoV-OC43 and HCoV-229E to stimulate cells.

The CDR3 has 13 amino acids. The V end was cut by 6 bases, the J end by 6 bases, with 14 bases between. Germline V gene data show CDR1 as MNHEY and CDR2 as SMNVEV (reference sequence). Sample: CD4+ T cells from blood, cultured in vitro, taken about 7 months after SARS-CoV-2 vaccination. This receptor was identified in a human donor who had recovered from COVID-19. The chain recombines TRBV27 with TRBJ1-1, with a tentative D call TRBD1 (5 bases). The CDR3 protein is CASRRSGGAEAFF. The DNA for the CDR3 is TGTGCCAGCAGGAGGTCGGGAGGGGCTGAAGCTTTCTTT.